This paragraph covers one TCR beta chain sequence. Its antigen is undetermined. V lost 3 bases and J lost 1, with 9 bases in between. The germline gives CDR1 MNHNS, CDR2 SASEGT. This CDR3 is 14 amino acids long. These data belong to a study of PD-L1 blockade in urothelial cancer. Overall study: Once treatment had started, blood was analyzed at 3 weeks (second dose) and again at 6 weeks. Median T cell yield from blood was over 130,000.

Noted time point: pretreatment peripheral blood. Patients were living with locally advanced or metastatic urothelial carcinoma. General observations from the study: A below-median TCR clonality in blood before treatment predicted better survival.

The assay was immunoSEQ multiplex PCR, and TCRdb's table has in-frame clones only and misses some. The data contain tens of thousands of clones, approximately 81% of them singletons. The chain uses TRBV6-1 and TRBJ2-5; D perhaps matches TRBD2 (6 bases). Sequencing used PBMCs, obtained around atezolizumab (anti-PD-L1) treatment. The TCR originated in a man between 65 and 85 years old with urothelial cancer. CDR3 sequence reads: CASSDGGSQETQYF. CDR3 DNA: TGTGCCAGCAGTGACGGGGGATCCCAAGAGACCCAGTACTTC.